This T cell receptor beta chain was captured by sequencing in a study of CD4 T cells in relation to SARS-CoV-2 and coronaviruses. Study context: PBMCs were cultured with antigen for 10 days before TCR beta sequencing. The restricting HLA molecule for shared crossreactive spike epitopes was mapped. Whole-study results and caveats: No crossreactivity against non-spike viral proteins was tested here.

Profiling relied on immunoSEQ multiplex PCR, and the TCRdb table lists in-frame clones only, not all of them. The sample records 15,000 to 20,000 clones, 60% to 80% being singletons. Worth noting for this clone: Its antigen is currently unknown.

The unexposed donors gave CD4+ T cells in about 2011-2018, prior to COVID-19. CD4+ T cells were isolated from the cells after nine to eleven days of culture. As cell numbers allowed, unexposed-donor CD4+ T cells faced SARS-CoV-2 S/N and four cold-coronavirus spikes. This TCR was sampled from a human donor in good health. The sequencing sample was made of CD4+ T cells from PBMCs, cultured in vitro.

The DNA of the CDR3 is TGCGCCAGCAGCTGGGGGGACAAGGGATCACCCCTCCACTTT. It specifies CASSWGDKGSPLHF. V usage is TRBV5-1 and J usage is TRBJ1-6; D perhaps matches TRBD1 (6 bases). In germline, CDR1 is SGHRS, CDR2 YFSETQ. Trimming shortened V by 3 bases and J by 10 bases, and 14 bases separated the two germline ends. The CDR3 length is 14 residues.